This T cell receptor beta chain was captured by sequencing in a study of cytomegalovirus exposure and HLA in healthy donors. Primers: 60 Vbeta forward and 13 Jbeta reverse. Only in-frame clones appear in the TCRdb table, and some are missing; sequencing was by immunoSEQ multiplex PCR. The sample yields some 170,000 clones, roughly 80% seen once. The sample consisted of PBMCs. The TCR was taken from a woman aged 25 to 39 in good health and CMV-seropositive.

DNA of the CDR3: TGCGCCAGCAGCTTGGGTGGAGGCTCTGGAAACACCATATATTTT. Encoded protein: CASSLGGGSGNTIYF. This chain links TRBV5-1 with TRBJ1-3; D gene ambiguous. This CDR3 has 15 amino acids. The germline V gene encodes CDR1 SGHRS and CDR2 YFSETQ. Trimming removed 0 bases from V and 0 bases from J, with 7 bases in between.